The present TCR beta chain was sequenced within a study of beta chain features in type 1 diabetes. Overall study results and limits: The similarity of naive, central memory and Treg TCRB repertoires appeared greater among patients than among healthy donors. More deletions and fewer insertions at VDJ junctions were seen in type 1 diabetes patients. People with Type 1 diabetes carried modestly yet significantly shorter TCRB CDR3s in all four CD4+ subsets.

This clone came up a few times. Its antigen is currently unknown. Since all of the isolated RNA was reverse transcribed, expressed TCRB transcripts were what got sequenced. Here immunoSEQ multiplex PCR was the method, and the copy in TCRdb shows in-frame clones only, minus some. Of hundreds of thousands of clones listed, about 14% are singletons. Isolation of CD4+ naive, central memory, regulatory and stem cell-like memory cells was achieved by sorting via CD45RO/CCR7/CD25/CD127/CD95/CD27. V was pared by 8 bases and J by 5 bases, with 12 bases between. Germline loops: CDR1 SNHLY, CDR2 FYNNEI. There are 13 residues in the CDR3.

This sequence was found in a man aged 18 to 29 with type 1 diabetes. The rearrangement links TRBV2 to TRBJ2-2; D unresolved. The sequenced material came from naive CD4+ T cells from blood. The CDR3 coding sequence is TGTGCCAGCGATGTGGGAACTACCGGGGAGCTGTTTTTT. Encoded protein: CASDVGTTGELFF.